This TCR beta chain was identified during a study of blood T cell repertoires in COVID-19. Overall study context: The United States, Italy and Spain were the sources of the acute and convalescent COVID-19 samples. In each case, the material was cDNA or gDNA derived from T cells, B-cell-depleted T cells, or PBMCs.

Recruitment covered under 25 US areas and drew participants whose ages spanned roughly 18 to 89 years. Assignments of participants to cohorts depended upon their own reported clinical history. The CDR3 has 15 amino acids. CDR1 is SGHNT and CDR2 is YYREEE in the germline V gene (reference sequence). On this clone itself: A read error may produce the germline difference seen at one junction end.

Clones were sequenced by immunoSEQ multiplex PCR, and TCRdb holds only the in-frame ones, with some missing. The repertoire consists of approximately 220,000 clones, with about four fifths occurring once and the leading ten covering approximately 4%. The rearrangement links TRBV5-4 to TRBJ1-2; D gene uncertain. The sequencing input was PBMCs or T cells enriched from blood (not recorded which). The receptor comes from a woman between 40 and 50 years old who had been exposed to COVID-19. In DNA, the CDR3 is TGTGCCAGCAGCTTAGGTCCAGCCCAAAACTATGGTTACACCTTC. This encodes CASSLGPAQNYGYTF.